The T cell receptor (beta chain) described here comes from a study of T-cell reconstitution after alpha-beta-depleted transplantation in children. Worth noting for this clonotype: What it binds is unknown.

Preparation of the TCRbeta library involved a method that used unique molecular identifiers. MiXCR, applied by TCRdb to the PCR reads, yields one record per CDR3 protein. The table lists about 540,000 distinct CDR3 sequences, about a quarter of them singletons, with under 45% in the top ten. General study results and limits: Recipient T cells and thymic progenitors that survived gave rise to the high TCRbeta diversity observed at day 60 in some patients.

This sample comprised PBMCs, obtained before TCRalphabeta/CD19-depleted stem cell transplant. This TCR derives from a boy under three years old with Wiskott-Aldrich syndrome, due to receive a stem cell transplant.

In nucleotides, the CDR3 is TGCGCCAGCAGCTTGGGACAGGGGGCCCATAATTCACCCCTCCACTTT. This codes for CASSLGQGAHNSPLHF. The V and J genes are TRBV5-1 and TRBJ1-6; 10 bases are shared with TRBD1. The trim removed 0 bases at V and 5 bases at J, leaving 2 bases unmatched. CDR3 size: 16 residues. Germline-derived CDR1 and CDR2 are SGHRS and YFSETQ. The entire variable domain, with the rest obtained from reference TRBV5-1 and TRBJ1-6, is as follows: KAGVTQTPRYLIKTRGQQVTLSCSPISGHRSVSWYQQTPGQGLQFLFEYFSETQRNKGNFPGRFSGRQFSNSRSEMNVSTLELGDSALYLCASSLGQGAHNSPLHFGNGTRLTVT.